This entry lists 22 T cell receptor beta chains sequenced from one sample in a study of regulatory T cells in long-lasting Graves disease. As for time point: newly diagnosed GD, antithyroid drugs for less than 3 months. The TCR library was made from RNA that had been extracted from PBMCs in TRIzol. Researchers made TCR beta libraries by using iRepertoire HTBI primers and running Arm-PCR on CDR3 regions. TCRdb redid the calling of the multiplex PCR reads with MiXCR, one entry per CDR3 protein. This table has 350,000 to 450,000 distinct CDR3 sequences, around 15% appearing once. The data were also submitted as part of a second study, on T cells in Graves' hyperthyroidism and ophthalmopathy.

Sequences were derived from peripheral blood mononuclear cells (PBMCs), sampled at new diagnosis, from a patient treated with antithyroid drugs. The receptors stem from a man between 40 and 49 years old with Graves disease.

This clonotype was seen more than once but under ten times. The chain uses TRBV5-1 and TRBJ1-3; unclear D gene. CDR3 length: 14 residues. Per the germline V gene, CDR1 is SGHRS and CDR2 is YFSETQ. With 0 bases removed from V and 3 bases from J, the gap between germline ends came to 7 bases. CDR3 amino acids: CASSLEGLGNTIYF. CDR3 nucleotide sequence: TGCGCCAGCAGCTTGGAAGGGCTTGGAAACACCATATATTTT.

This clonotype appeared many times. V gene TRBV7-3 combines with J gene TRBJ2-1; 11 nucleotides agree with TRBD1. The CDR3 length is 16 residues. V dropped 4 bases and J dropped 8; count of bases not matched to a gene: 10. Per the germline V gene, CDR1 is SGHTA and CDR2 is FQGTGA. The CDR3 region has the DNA TGTGCCAGCAGCTCACTAGGGACAGGGGGGTCAGATGAGCAGTTCTTC. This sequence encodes CASSSLGTGGSDEQFF.

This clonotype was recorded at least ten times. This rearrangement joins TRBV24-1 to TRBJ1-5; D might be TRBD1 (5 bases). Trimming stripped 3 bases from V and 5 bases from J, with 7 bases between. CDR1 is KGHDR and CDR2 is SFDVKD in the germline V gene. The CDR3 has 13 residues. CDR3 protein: CATSDGTDQPQHF. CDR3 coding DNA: TGTGCCACCAGTGATGGGACCGATCAGCCCCAGCATTTT.

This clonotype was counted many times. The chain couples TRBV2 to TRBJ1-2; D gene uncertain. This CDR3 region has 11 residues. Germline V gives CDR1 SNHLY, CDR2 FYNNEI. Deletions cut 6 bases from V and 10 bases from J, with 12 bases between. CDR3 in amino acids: CASSGPLDYTF. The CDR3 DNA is TGTGCCAGCAGCGGACCCCTCGACTACACCTTC.

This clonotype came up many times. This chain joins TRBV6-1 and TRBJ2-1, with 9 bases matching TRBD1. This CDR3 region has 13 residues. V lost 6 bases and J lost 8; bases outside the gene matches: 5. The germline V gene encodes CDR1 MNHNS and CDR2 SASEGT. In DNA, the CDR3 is TGTGCCAGCAGGGGGACAGGGAGGGATGAGCAGTTCTTC. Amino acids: CASRGTGRDEQFF.

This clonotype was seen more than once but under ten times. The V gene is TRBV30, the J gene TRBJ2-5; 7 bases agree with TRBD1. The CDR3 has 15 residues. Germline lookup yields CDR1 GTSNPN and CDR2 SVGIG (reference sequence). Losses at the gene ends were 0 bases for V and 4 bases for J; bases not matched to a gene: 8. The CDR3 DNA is TGTGCCTGGAGTGTACATACAGGGGCCGGAGAGACCCAGTACTTC. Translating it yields CAWSVHTGAGETQYF.

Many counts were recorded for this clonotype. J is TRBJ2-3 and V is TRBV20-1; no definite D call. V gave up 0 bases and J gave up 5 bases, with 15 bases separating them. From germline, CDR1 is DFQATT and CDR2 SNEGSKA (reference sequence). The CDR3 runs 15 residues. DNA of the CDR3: TGCAGTGCTAGAGATCCACGGTCAAACGGAGATACGCAGTATTTT. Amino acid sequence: CSARDPRSNGDTQYF.

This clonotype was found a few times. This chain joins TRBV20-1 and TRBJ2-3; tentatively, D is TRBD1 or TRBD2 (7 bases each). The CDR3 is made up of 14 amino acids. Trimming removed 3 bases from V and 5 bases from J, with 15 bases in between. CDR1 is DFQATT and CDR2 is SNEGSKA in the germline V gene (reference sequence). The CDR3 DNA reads TGCAGTGCTAGTACCCCAGGGGGGGTAGATACGCAGTATTTT. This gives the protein CSASTPGGVDTQYF.

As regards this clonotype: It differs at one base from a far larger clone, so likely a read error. The CDR3 coding sequence is TGTGCCAGCAATCCCACGACAGGGGGCGGGCAGCTCCAGCATTTT. Amino acid sequence: CASNPTTGGGQLQHF. The V and J genes are TRBV6-4 and TRBJ1-5; 10 bases fit TRBD1. Germline values: CDR1 MRHNA, CDR2 SNTAGT. This CDR3 has 15 residues.

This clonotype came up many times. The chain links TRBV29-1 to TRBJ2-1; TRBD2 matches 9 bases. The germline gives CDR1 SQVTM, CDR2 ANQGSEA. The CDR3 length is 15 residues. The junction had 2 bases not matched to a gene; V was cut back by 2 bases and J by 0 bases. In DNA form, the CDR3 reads TGCAGCGTTGAAAGGCGGGGGGGCTCCTACAATGAGCAGTTCTTC. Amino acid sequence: CSVERRGGSYNEQFF.

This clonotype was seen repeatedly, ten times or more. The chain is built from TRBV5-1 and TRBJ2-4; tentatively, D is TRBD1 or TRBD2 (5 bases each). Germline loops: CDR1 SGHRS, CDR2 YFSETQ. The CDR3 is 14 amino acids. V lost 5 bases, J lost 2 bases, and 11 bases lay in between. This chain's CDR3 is CASRQEGSKNIQYF. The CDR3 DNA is TGCGCCAGCAGACAAGAGGGGTCCAAAAACATTCAGTACTTC.

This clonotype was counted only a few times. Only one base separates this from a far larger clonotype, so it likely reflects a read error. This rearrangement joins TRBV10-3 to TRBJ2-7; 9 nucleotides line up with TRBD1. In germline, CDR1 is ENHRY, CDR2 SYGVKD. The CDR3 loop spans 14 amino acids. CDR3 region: CASSSRDRDYEQYF. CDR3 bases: TGTGCCAGCAGTTCACGGGACAGGGATTACGAGCAGTACTTC.

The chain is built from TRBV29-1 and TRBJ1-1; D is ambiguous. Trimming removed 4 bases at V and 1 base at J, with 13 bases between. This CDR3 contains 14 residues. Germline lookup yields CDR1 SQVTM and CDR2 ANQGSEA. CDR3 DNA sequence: TGCAGCGTTGTTGGTCGGGCGGGGAACACTGAAGCTTTCTTT. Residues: CSVVGRAGNTEAFF.

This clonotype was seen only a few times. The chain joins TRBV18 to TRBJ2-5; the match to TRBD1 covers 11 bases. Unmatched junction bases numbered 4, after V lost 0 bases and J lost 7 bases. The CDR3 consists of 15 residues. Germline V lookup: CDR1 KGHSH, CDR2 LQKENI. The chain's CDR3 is CASSPPSGQGATQYF. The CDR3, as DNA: TGTGCCAGCTCACCACCGTCCGGACAGGGGGCGACCCAGTACTTC.

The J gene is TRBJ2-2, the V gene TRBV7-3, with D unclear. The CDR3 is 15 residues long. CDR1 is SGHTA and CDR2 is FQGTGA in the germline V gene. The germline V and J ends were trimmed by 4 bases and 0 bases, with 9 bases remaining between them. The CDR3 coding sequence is TGTGCCAGCAGCTATATTGGGGCGAACACCGGGGAGCTGTTTTTT. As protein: CASSYIGANTGELFF.

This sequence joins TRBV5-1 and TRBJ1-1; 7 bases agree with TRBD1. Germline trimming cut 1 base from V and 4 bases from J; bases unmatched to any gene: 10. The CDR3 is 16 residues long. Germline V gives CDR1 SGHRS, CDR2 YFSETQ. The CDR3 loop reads CASSLISRGRRTEAFF. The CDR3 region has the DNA TGCGCCAGCAGCTTGATATCGAGGGGGCGCCGCACTGAAGCTTTCTTT.

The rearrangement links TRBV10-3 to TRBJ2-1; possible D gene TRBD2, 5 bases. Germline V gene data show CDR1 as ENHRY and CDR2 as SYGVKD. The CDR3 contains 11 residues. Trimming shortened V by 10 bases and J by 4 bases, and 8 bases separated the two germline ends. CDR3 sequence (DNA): TGTGCCACTCTAGCATACAATGAGCAGTTCTTC. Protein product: CATLAYNEQFF.

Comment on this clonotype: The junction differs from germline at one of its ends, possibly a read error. The CDR3 DNA is TGTGCCAGCAGCCTAGATGGGCAGGATAATGAAAAACTGTTTTTT. This encodes CASSLDGQDNEKLFF. The V and J genes are TRBV11-3 and TRBJ1-4; D is uncertain. CDR3 size: 15 residues. Germline lookup yields CDR1 SGHNT and CDR2 YENEEA.

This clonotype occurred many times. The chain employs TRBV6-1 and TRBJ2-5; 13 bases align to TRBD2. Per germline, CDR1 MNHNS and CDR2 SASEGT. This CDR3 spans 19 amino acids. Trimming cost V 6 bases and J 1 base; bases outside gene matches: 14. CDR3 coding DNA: TGTGCCAGCAGGTCCGGGACTAGCGGGGTGGGTCCGCTCCAAGAGACCCAGTACTTC. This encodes CASRSGTSGVGPLQETQYF.

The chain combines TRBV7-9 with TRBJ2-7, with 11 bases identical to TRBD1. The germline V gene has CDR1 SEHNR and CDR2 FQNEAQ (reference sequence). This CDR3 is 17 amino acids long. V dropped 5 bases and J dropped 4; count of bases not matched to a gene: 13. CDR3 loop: CASSPSEPGQGAYEQYF. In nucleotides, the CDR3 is TGTGCCAGCAGCCCGAGCGAGCCTGGACAGGGGGCTTACGAGCAGTACTTC.

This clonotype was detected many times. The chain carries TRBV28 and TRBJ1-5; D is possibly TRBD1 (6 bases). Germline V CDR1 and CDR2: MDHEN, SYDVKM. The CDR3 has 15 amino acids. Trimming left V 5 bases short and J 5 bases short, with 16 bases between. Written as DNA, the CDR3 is TGTGCCAGCAGTCTCGGGGGCAGCAACCATCAGCCCCAGCATTTT. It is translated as CASSLGGSNHQPQHF.

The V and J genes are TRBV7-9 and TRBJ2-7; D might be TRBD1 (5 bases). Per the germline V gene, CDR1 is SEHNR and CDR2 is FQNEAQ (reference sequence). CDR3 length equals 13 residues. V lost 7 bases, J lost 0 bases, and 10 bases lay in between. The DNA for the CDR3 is TGTGCCAGCAAGACAGAGAACTCCTACGAGCAGTACTTC. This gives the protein CASKTENSYEQYF.